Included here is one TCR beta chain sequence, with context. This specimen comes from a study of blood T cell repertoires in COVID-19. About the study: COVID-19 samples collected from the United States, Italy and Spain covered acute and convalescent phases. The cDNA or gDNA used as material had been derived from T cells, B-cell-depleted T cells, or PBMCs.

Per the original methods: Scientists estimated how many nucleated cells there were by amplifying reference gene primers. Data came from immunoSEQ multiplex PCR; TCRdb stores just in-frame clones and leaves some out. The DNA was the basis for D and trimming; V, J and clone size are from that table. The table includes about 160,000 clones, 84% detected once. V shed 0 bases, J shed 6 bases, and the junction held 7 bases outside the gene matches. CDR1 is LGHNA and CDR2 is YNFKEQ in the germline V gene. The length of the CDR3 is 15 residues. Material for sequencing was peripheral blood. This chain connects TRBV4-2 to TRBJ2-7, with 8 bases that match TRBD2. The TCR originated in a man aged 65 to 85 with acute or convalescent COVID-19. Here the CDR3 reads CASSQDRGGGPEQYF. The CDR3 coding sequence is TGTGCCAGCAGCCAAGATCGCGGCGGGGGGCCCGAGCAGTACTTC.